This T cell receptor beta chain was recorded in a study of vaccination effects on CD4 cells after COVID-19 (dated by TCRdb to between 2021 and 2024). About the investigation overall: Each participant received two doses of an mRNA SARS-CoV-2 vaccine, either BNT162b2 or mRNA-1273. In a couple of convalescent patients, pre-vaccine samples were collected 16 days and one week ahead of the first dose, 142 and 148 days after COVID-19 diagnosis. The study compared SARS-CoV-2 spike-specific CD4+ TCR repertoires before and after mRNA vaccination in COVID-19 convalescent patients and infection-naive vaccine recipients. A total of ten to eleven COVID-19 convalescent patients and several SARS-CoV-2-naive healthy vaccine recipients were included in the full study. The Oncomine TCR Beta short-read assay on an Illumina iSeq 100 was used to sequence cultures from other donors in the study.

The ViraFEST assay stimulated PBMC with viral peptide pools and then used TCR sequencing to identify antigen-specific CD4+ T cell clonotypes by expansion. After around eleven days of culture, CD4+ T cells were isolated with the EasySep CD4+ T cell isolation kit. Convalescent patients had PCR-confirmed SARS-CoV-2 infection between March and December 2020, before Alpha, Beta and Delta variants emerged in the United States. Some 2 million PBMC per well were cultured in IMDM with about 4.5% human AB serum, 8.5 to 10 IU/ml IL-2 and gentamicin, plus 10 ug/ml peptides. On days 3 and 7, half of the culture medium was replaced with fresh IL-2-containing medium. Unless otherwise noted, each peptide stimulation condition was cultured in triplicate wells. PBMC were separated from whole blood using Ficoll-Paque Plus gradient centrifugation and were then either cryopreserved at -140C or used fresh. The QIAamp micro DNA kit was used to extract genomic DNA from the cultured CD4+ T cells.

The library was generated by the immunoSEQ multiplex PCR assay. DNA from the cultured and isolated CD4+ T cells underwent TCR beta CDR3 sequencing. In the paper's pipeline: The analysis removed non-productive TCR sequences, trimmed reads to the CDR3 region, and retained only CDR3s that were 7 or more amino acids long. Antigen-specific clonotypes were identified using the MANAFEST web app by comparison of expansion in peptide wells against reference cultures. For clones to be considered positive, expansion at FDR<0.05 versus reference and all other wells, an odds ratio above 5, and a frequency above 0.1% in two replicate wells were required. A clonotype was defined as cross-reactive if the clonotype was significantly expanded both in SARS-CoV-2 spike wells and in at least one common cold coronavirus spike condition. Levenshtein distance calculated with the stringdist R package was used to assess CDR3 similarity, and unrooted trees were constructed with ape in R 3.6.1. Here the immuneACCESS table is served through TCRdb, limited to in-frame sequences with V and J called. Missing clones are a known gap in these copies; in checked studies unresolved V genes cover under half, and the rest lacks a known reason. V, J and clone size were drawn from that table, and D and trimming were deduced from the DNA. A total of around 47,000 clones appear in this sample, around 74% of them only once. 29% of the sample is taken by the ten largest.

What the authors observed across the whole study: At late post-vaccination timepoints, both infection-induced and vaccine-induced clones showed marked clonal contraction, consistent with waning T cell responses. The study was limited by a small number of convalescent patients, and early post-infection timepoints were lacking. In convalescent patients, the post-vaccine spike-reactive repertoire consisted mainly of new vaccine-induced clones, largely distinct from infection-induced clones.

The table lists this clone with a few counts. The target of this receptor is not known. The record has no base qualities; no much larger clone is one base away. The sequence was obtained from a human donor who had a prior SARS-CoV-2 infection. The input for sequencing was CD4+ T cells from PBMCs cultured with a peptide pool, taken before COVID-19 vaccination.

The DNA is as follows: TGTGCCAGTAGTATCACCTTCTCCGGGTCCGAGCAGTACTTC. This is translated as CASSITFSGSEQYF. Recombination linked TRBV19 to TRBJ2-7; a confident D gene designation cannot be given. Looking up the germline V gene (reference sequence) yields CDR1 LNHDA and CDR2 SQIVND. Reading from cysteine to phenylalanine, the CDR3 counts 14 amino acids. Only CDR3 DNA is held: 42 bases, read in frame from base 1. The V and J ends are trimmed by 3 bases and 6 bases, leaving 15 bases between them. With all but the CDR3 taken from the reference TRBV19 and TRBJ2-7 genes, the full variable domain is: DGGITQSPKYLFRKEGQNVTLSCEQNLNHDAMYWYRQDPGQGLRLIYYSQIVNDFQKGDIAEGYSVSREKKESFPLTVTSAQKNPTAFYLCASSITFSGSEQYFGPGTRLTVT.